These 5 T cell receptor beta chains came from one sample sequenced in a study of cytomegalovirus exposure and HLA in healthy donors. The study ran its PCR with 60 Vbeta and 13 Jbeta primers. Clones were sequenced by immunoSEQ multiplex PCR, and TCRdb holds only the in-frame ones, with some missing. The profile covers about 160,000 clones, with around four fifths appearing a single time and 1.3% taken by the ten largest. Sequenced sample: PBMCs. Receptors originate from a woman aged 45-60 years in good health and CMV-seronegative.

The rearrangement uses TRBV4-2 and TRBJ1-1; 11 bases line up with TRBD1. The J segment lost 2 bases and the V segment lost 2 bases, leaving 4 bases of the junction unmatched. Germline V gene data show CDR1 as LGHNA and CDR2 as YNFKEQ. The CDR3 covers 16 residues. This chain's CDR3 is CASSQRDRGGNTEAFF. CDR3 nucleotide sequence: TGTGCCAGCAGCCAAAGGGACAGGGGGGGAAACACTGAAGCTTTCTTT.

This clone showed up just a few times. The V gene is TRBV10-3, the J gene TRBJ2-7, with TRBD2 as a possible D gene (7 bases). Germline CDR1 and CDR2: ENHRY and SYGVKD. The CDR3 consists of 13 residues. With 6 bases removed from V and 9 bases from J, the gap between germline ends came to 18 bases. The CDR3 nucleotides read TGTGCCATCAGGGAGCCCCGGGGGGCAGCGCAGTACTTC. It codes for CAIREPRGAAQYF.

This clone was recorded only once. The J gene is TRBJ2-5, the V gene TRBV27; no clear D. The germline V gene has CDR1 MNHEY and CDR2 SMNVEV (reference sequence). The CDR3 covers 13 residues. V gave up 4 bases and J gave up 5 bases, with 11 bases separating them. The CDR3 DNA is TGTGCCAGCAGTTGGAGCCTCTTGGAGACCCAGTACTTC. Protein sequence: CASSWSLLETQYF.

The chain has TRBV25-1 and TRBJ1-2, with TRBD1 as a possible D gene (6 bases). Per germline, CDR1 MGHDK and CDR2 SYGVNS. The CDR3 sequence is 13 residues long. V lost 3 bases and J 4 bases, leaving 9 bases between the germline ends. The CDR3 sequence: CASSEGGPYGYTF. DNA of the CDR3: TGTGCCAGCAGTGAGGGGGGGCCCTATGGCTACACCTTC.

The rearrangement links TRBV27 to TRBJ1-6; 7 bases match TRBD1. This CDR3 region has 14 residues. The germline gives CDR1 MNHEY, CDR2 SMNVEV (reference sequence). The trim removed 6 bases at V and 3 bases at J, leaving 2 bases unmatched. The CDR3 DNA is TGTGCCAGCAGCGACAGGGACTATAATTCACCCCTCCACTTT. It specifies CASSDRDYNSPLHF.